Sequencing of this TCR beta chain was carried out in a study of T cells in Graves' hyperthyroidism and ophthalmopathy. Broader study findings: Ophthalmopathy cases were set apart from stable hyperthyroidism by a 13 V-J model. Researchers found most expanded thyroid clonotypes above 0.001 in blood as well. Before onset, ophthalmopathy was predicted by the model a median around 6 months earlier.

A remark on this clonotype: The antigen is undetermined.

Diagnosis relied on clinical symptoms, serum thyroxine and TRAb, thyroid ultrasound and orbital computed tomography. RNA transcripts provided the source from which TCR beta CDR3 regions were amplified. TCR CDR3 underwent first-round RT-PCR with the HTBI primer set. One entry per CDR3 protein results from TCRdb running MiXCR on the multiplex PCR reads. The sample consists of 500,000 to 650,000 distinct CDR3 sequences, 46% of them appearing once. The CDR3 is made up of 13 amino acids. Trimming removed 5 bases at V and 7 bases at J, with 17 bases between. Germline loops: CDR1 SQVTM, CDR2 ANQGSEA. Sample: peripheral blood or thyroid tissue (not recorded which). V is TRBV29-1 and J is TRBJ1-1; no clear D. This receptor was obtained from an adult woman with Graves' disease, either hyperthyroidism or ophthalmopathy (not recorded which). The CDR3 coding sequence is TGCAGCGTTCGTTTGGGTTCTTCGGGTGAAGCTTTCTTT. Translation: CSVRLGSSGEAFF.